The clone carrying this T cell receptor (beta chain) was observed a handful of times. The data derive from a study of blood T cell repertoires in COVID-19. Looking at the study overall: Spain, Italy and the United States supplied samples that represented acute and convalescent COVID-19. Sample material is recorded as cDNA or gDNA derived from T cells, B-cell-depleted T cells, or PBMCs.

The V end lost 6 bases, the J end lost 0 bases, and 23 bases lay between the germline ends. Germline loops: CDR1 MNHEY, CDR2 SVGEGT. The CDR3 totals 18 residues. Authors' data handling: Reference gene primer amplification gave estimated nucleated cell counts. Generated by immunoSEQ multiplex PCR, the TCRdb table keeps only in-frame clones and is missing some. That table furnishes V, J and clone size, whereas the DNA furnished D and trimming. The repertoire includes about 240,000 clones, approximately 80% of them detected once, and around 3.3% sits in the top ten. The sample comprised peripheral blood. The rearrangement joins TRBV6-2 or TRBV6-3 to TRBJ2-5; D possibly corresponds to TRBD1 (6 bases). The receptor was isolated from a young woman with acute or convalescent COVID-19. CDR3 coding DNA: TGTGCCAGCAGCCCGTCGGCAGGGGTAGCCCCTTACCAAGAGACCCAGTACTTC. It specifies CASSPSAGVAPYQETQYF.